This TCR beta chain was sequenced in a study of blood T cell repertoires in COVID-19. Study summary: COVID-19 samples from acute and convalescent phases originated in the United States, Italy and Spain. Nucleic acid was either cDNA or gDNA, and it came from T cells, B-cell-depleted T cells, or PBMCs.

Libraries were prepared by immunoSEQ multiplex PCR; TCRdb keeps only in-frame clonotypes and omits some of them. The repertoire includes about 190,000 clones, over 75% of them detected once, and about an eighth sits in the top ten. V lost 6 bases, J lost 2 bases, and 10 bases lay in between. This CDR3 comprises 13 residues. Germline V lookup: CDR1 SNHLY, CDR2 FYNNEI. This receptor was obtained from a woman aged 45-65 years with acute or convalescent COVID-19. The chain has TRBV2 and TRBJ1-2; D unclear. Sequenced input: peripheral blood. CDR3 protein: CASSVTGNYGYTF. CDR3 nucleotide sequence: TGTGCCAGCAGCGTGACGGGAAACTATGGCTACACCTTC.